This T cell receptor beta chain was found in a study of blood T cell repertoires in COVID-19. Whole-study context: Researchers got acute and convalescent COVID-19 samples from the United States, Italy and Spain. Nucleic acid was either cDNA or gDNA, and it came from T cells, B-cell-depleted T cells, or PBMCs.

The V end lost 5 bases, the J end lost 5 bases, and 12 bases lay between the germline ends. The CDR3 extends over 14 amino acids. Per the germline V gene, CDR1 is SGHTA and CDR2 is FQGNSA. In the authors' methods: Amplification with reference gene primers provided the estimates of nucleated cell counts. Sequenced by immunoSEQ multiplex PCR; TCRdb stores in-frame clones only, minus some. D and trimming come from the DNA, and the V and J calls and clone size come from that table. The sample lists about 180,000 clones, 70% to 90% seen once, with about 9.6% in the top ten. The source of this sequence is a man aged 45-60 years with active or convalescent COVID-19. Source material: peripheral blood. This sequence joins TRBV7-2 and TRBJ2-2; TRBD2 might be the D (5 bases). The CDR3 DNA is TGTGCCAGCAGCGGACTCCCCGCAACCGGGGAGCTGTTTTTT. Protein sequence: CASSGLPATGELFF.